Following are 21 T cell receptor beta chains from one sample sequenced in a study of cytomegalovirus exposure and HLA in healthy donors. The primer mix had 60 Vbeta and 13 Jbeta primers. Sequencing used immunoSEQ multiplex PCR; TCRdb keeps in-frame clones, though not all of them. Here the sample spans roughly 150,000 clones, 80% being singletons. What was sequenced was PBMCs. The source of these receptors is a man under 40 in good health and CMV-seronegative.

This rearrangement joins TRBV9 to TRBJ2-1; 11 nucleotides line up with TRBD1. The junction had 6 bases not matched to a gene; V was cut back by 1 base and J by 9 bases. There are 15 residues in the CDR3. Per the germline V gene, CDR1 is SGDLS and CDR2 is YYNGEE. CDR3 amino acids: CASSVSPGQGVEQFF. The CDR3 DNA follows: TGTGCCAGCAGCGTAAGCCCGGGACAGGGGGTTGAGCAGTTCTTC.

The chain has TRBV27 and TRBJ1-1; D unclear. Looked up from germline, CDR1 is MNHEY and CDR2 is SMNVEV (reference sequence). Trimming left V 3 bases short and J 5 bases short, with 13 bases between. This CDR3 is 14 amino acids long. This CDR3 is CASSFLGEYTEAFF. The CDR3 bases are TGTGCCAGCAGTTTTCTTGGGGAGTATACTGAAGCTTTCTTT.

The rearrangement joins TRBV27 to TRBJ1-5, with D tentatively TRBD1 (6 bases). The CDR3 has 15 residues. V dropped 5 bases and J dropped 6 bases, with 17 bases sitting between them. The germline V gene has CDR1 MNHEY and CDR2 SMNVEV (reference sequence). The CDR3 sequence: CASSTVGGPVQPQHF. The DNA of the CDR3 is TGTGCCAGCAGTACCGTGGGGGGGCCGGTTCAGCCCCAGCATTTT.

The gene calls are TRBV7-3 and TRBJ2-1, with 11 bases aligning to TRBD2. The ends lost 3 bases at V and 9 bases at J; junction bases unmatched: 10. The CDR3 has 16 amino acids. Germline assignment: CDR1 SGHTA and CDR2 FQGTGA. The CDR3 reads CASSFVAGGPSSEQFF. CDR3 sequence (DNA): TGTGCCAGCAGCTTCGTAGCGGGGGGGCCATCTAGTGAGCAGTTCTTC.

The J gene is TRBJ1-2, the V gene TRBV2; D possibly corresponds to TRBD1 (6 bases). The CDR3 is 13 residues long. Trimming removed 6 bases at V and 4 bases at J, with 12 bases between. Germline V gives CDR1 SNHLY, CDR2 FYNNEI. The CDR3, as DNA: TGTGCCAGCAGGAAGGGGGGGGGCTATGGCTACACCTTC. This encodes CASRKGGGYGYTF.

The rearrangement links TRBV9 to TRBJ1-2; the D is unclear. Germline lookup yields CDR1 SGDLS and CDR2 YYNGEE. V lost 6 bases and J lost 3, with 18 bases in between. The CDR3 loop spans 15 amino acids. Here the CDR3 reads CASNAGMASDYGYTF. The CDR3 nucleotides read TGTGCCAGCAACGCCGGGATGGCGTCAGACTATGGCTACACCTTC.

The chain recombines TRBV27 with TRBJ1-5, with 7 nucleotides matching TRBD1. The V gene's germline CDR1 is MNHEY and CDR2 SMNVEV (reference sequence). The V segment lost 5 bases and the J segment 6 bases; nucleotides outside the gene matches: 4. There are 13 residues in the CDR3. As DNA, the CDR3 is TGTGCCAGCAGTGGAGGGGGCATTCAGCCCCAGCATTTT. Amino acid sequence: CASSGGGIQPQHF.

V gene TRBV20-1 combines with J gene TRBJ2-2; D is unresolved. V lost 1 base and J 7 bases, leaving 4 bases between the germline ends. CDR1 and CDR2 (germline): DFQATT, SNEGSKA (reference sequence). The CDR3 runs 11 residues. The CDR3 region has the DNA TGCAGTGCTAGAGGAGACGGGGAGCTGTTTTTT. It yields the protein CSARGDGELFF.

The genes are TRBV18 and TRBJ1-1; D call uncertain. Trimming pared 3 bases from V and 1 base from J, leaving 9 bases between. The germline gives CDR1 KGHSH, CDR2 LQKENI. The CDR3 runs to 14 residues. The CDR3 DNA is TGTGCCAGCTCACCGGTGGGGAGGAACACTGAAGCTTTCTTT. This sequence encodes CASSPVGRNTEAFF.

This clone was seen more than once but under ten times. The chain links TRBV7-2 to TRBJ2-1; 8 bases are shared with TRBD2. Germline V CDR1 and CDR2: SGHTA, FQGNSA. Trimming cost V 1 base and J 7 bases; bases outside gene matches: 9. The CDR3 totals 16 residues. CDR3 bases: TGTGCCAGCAGCTTAGAACCCAGCGGGGGTAAAAATGAGCAGTTCTTC. As protein: CASSLEPSGGKNEQFF.

The chain uses TRBV10-2 and TRBJ1-1; D remains unclear. The CDR3 spans 14 residues. V lost 3 bases to trimming and J lost 6 bases, with 14 bases between them. The germline CDR1 and CDR2 sequences are WSHSY and SAAADI. The CDR3 spells CASSEPNGAAEAFF. The CDR3 nucleotides are TGCGCCAGCAGTGAACCCAACGGAGCGGCTGAAGCTTTCTTT.

CDR3 DNA sequence: TGTGCCAGCAGCTTCAGGGGGCAGTCTGGAAACACCATATATTTT. Amino acids: CASSFRGQSGNTIYF. The J gene is TRBJ1-3, the V gene TRBV5-4, with 8 nucleotides matching TRBD1. CDR1 and CDR2 (germline): SGHNT, YYREEE (reference sequence). CDR3 length equals 15 residues. The V gene end was trimmed by 2 bases and the J gene end by 1 base; junction bases not matched to a gene: 2.

The rearrangement links TRBV25-1 to TRBJ1-2; D is unclear. Per germline, CDR1 MGHDK and CDR2 SYGVNS. Trimming left V 6 bases short and J 8 bases short, with 16 bases between. This CDR3 has 13 amino acids. This chain's CDR3 is CASSGGSQMGYTF. CDR3 coding DNA: TGTGCCAGCAGCGGAGGCAGCCAGATGGGCTACACCTTC.

A word on this clone: A junction boundary mismatches the germline segment, possibly from a read error. This sequence joins TRBV7-7 and TRBJ2-5, with D perhaps matching TRBD2 (6 bases). The length of the CDR3 is 13 residues. From germline, CDR1 is SSHAT and CDR2 FNYEAQ (reference sequence). CDR3: CASSQGLQETQYF. In nucleotides, the CDR3 is TGTGCTAGCAGCCAGGGACTGCAAGAGACCCAGTACTTC.

This chain joins TRBV4-3 and TRBJ2-3; 15 nucleotides match TRBD2. The CDR3 is made up of 17 amino acids. CDR1 LGHNA and CDR2 YSLEER come from the germline V gene. V lost 4 bases, J lost 4 bases, and 6 bases stayed unmatched. Here the CDR3 DNA reads TGCGCCAGCAGCCCCGGACTAGCGGGAGGGGGGGCAGATACGCAGTATTTT. Translating it yields CASSPGLAGGGADTQYF.

CDR3 residues: CASSDRGGIISPLHF. In DNA, the CDR3 is TGTGCCAGCAGTGACAGGGGCGGAATCATTTCACCCCTCCACTTT. The chain recombines TRBV25-1 with TRBJ1-6; maybe TRBD1 (6 bases). The V gene's germline CDR1 is MGHDK and CDR2 SYGVNS. There are 15 residues in the CDR3. The V end was cut by 3 bases, the J end by 9 bases, with 15 bases between.

V and J are TRBV9 and TRBJ1-6, with TRBD1 identical over 10 bases. This CDR3 has 14 residues. The V gene's germline CDR1 is SGDLS and CDR2 YYNGEE. V was clipped by 3 bases and J by 10 bases; unmatched bases: 4. Here the CDR3 DNA reads TGTGCCAGCAGCGCGGGGGACAGGGGCTCACCCCTCCACTTT. Translation gives CASSAGDRGSPLHF.

The V gene is TRBV30, the J gene TRBJ2-1; 11 bases map to TRBD2. Looked up from germline, CDR1 is GTSNPN and CDR2 is SVGIG (reference sequence). The CDR3 is 16 amino acids. V lost 5 bases to trimming and J lost 1 base; unmatched junction nucleotides: 7. This CDR3 reads CAWGELAGGSYNEQFF. DNA of the CDR3: TGTGCCTGGGGTGAATTAGCGGGGGGGTCCTACAATGAGCAGTTCTTC.

This clone was seen a handful of times. The chain has TRBV18 and TRBJ1-4; weak D call: TRBD1 (5 bases). CDR1 and CDR2 from the germline V gene are KGHSH and LQKENI. The CDR3 is made up of 17 amino acids. V was shortened by 3 bases and J by 2 bases, with 16 bases between the two germline ends. Here the CDR3 reads CASSPTPRAPTNEKLFF. The CDR3 bases are TGTGCCAGCTCACCTACGCCCAGGGCTCCGACTAATGAAAAACTGTTTTTT.

J is TRBJ2-7 and V is TRBV6-5, with 9 bases matching TRBD2. Per germline, CDR1 MNHEY and CDR2 SVGAGI. The CDR3 totals 14 residues. V lost 6 bases, J lost 6 bases, and 9 bases stayed unmatched. DNA for the CDR3: TGTGCCAGCAGCCCGGGACTAGCATTTGGCGAGCAGTACTTC. This encodes CASSPGLAFGEQYF.

The sample holds one count of this clone. This chain connects TRBV6-6 to TRBJ1-2; TRBD1 is a possible D gene (5 bases). Per the germline V gene, CDR1 is MNHNY and CDR2 is SVGAGI (reference sequence). The V end lost 5 bases, the J end lost 10 bases, and 20 bases lay between the germline ends. The CDR3 extends over 14 amino acids. The CDR3 region has the DNA TGTGCCAGCAGTCTACAGGCTCAGAGGATTGACTACACCTTC. Translated: CASSLQAQRIDYTF.